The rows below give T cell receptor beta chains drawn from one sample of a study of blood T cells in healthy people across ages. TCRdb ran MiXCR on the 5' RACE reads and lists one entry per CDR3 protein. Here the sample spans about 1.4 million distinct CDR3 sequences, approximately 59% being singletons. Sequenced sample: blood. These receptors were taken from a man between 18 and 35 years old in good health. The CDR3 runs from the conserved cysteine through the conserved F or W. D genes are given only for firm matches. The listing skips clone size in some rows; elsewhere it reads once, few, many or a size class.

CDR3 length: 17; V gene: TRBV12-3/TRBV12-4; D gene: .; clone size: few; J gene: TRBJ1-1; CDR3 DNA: TGTGCCAGCAGTCCAGGAAGCGGGGAAGGGATAGACACTGAAGCTTTCTTT; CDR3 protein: CASSPGSGEGIDTEAFF
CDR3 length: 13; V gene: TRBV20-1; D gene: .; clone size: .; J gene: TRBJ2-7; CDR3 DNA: TGCAGTGCTCCCGCGAGCGGCGGCTACGAGCAGTACTTC; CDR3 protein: CSAPASGGYEQYF
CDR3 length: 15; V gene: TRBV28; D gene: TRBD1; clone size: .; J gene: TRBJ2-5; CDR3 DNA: TGTGCCAGCAGTTTACCAGCGGGACAGGGGGAGACCCAGTACTTC; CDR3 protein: CASSLPAGQGETQYF
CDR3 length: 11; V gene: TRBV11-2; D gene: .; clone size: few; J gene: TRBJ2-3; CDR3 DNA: TGTGCCAGCAGAACCGCAGATACGCAGTATTTT; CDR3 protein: CASRTADTQYF
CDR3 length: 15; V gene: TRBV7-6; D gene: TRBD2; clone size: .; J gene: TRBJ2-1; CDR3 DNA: TGTGCCAGCAGCCCCGGGACTAGCGGGGGCTATGAGCAGTTCTTC; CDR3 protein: CASSPGTSGGYEQFF
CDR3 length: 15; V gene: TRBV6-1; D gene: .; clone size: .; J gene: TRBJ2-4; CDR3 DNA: TGTGCCAGCAGTGAATATCCAGGGGCCCCAAACATTCAGTACTTC; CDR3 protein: CASSEYPGAPNIQYF
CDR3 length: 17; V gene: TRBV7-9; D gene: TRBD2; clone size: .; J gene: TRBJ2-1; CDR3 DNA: TGTGCCAGCAGCCCGGTCCTCCCGGGAGGGCTGAACAATGAGCAGTTCTTC; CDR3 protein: CASSPVLPGGLNNEQFF
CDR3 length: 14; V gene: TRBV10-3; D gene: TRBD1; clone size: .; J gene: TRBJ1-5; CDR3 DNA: TGTGCCATCAATGACAGGGGGCTATATCAGCCCCAGCATTTT; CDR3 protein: CAINDRGLYQPQHF
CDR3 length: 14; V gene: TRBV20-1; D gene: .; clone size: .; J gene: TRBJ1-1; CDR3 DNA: TGCAGTGCTAGAAAGATAGACAGTGGGACTGAAGCTTTCTTT; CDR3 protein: CSARKIDSGTEAFF
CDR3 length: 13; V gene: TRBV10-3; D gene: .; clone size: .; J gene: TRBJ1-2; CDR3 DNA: TGTGCCATCAGTGAGTCGGCTTACTATGGCTACACCTTC; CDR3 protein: CAISESAYYGYTF
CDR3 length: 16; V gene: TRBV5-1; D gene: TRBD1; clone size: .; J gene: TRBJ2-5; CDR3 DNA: TGCGCCAGCAGCATGGGACAGGCGTACTTGAAAGAGACCCAGTACTTC; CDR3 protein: CASSMGQAYLKETQYF
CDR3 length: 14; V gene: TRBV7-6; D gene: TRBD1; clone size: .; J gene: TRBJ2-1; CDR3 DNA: TGTGCCAGCAGTTTAGGAGTGACAGGGGATATGCAGTTCTTC; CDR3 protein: CASSLGVTGDMQFF
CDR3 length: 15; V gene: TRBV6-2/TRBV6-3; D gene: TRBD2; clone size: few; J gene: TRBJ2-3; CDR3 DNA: TGTGCCAGCAGTGTCGGACTAGCGGGAGCAGATACGCAGTATTTT; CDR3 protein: CASSVGLAGADTQYF
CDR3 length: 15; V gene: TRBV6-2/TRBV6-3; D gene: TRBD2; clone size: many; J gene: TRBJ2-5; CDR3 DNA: TGTGCCAGCAGTTATGCTAGCGGGAGTAGAGAGACCCAGTACTTC; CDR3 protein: CASSYASGSRETQYF
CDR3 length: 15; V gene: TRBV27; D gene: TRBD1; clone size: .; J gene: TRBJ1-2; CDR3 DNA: TGTGCCTGCAGGGGGAAGGACACCCCTAACTATGGCTACACCTTC; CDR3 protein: CACRGKDTPNYGYTF
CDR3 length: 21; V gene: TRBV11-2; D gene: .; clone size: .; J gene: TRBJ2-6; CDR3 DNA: TGTGCCAGCAGCTTAGTGGTCAGGGGACAAAATCTTTACTCTGGGGCCAACGTCCTGACTTTC; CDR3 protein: CASSLVVRGQNLYSGANVLTF
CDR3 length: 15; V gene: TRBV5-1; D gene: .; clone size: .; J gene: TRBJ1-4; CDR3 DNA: TGCGCCAGCAGCGCCGACCCGTCGGGTGATGAAAAACTGTTTTTT; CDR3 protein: CASSADPSGDEKLFF
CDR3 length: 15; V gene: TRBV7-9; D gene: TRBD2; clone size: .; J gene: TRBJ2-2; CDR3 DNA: TGTGCCAGCAGACATCTAGCGGGAGGGACCGGGGAGCTGTTTTTT; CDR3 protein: CASRHLAGGTGELFF
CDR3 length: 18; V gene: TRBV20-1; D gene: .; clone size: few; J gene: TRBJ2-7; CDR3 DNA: TGCAGTGCGTCAAGACAGACAATAAGATCTTCGATAAATTACGAGCAGTACTTC; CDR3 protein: CSASRQTIRSSINYEQYF
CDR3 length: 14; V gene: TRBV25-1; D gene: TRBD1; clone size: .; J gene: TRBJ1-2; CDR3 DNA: TGTGCCAGCACCCCGACAGGGGAGAACTATGGCTACACCTTC; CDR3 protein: CASTPTGENYGYTF
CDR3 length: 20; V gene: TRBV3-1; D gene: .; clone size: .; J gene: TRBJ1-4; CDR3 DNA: TGTGCCAGCAGCCTTGTTTGGGAGCCAACATGCAGTCCAACTAATGAAAAACTGTTTTTT; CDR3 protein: CASSLVWEPTCSPTNEKLFF
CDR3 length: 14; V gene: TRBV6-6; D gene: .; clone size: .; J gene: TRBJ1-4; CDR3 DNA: TGTGCCAGCACCATTAAGACGGATAATGAAAAACTGTTTTTT; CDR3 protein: CASTIKTDNEKLFF